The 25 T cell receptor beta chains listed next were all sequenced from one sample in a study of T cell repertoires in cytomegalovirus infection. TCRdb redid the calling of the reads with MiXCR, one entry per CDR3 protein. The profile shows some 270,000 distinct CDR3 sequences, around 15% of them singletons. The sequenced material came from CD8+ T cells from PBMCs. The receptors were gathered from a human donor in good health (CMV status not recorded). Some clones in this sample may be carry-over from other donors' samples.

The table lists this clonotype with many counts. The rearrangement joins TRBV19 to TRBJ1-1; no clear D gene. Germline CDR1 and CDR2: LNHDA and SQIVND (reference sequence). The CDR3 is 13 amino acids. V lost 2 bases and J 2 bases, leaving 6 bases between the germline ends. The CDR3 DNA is TGTGCCAGTAGTATAACGGGAAACACTGAAGCTTTCTTT. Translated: CASSITGNTEAFF. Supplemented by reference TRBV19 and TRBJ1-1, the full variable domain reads DGGITQSPKYLFRKEGQNVTLSCEQNLNHDAMYWYRQDPGQGLRLIYYSQIVNDFQKGDIAEGYSVSREKKESFPLTVTSAQKNPTAFYLCASSITGNTEAFFGQGTRLTVV.

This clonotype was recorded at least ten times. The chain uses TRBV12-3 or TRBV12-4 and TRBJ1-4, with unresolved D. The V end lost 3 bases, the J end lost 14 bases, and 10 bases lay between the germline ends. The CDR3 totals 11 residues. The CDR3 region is CASSFGGGLFF. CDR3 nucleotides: TGTGCCAGCAGTTTCGGCGGAGGGCTGTTTTTT.

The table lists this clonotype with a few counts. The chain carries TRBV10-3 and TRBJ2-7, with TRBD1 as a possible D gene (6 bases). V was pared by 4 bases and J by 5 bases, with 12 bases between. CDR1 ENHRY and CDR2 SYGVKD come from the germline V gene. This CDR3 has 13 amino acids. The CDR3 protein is CAISGTGTDEQYF. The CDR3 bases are TGTGCCATCAGTGGTACAGGGACCGACGAGCAGTACTTC.

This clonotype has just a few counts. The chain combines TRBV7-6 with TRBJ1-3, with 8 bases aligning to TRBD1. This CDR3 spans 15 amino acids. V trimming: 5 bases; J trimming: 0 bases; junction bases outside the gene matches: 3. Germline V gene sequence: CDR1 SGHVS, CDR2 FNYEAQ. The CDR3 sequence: CASSRDRGSGNTIYF. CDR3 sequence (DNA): TGTGCCAGCAGCCGCGACAGGGGCTCTGGAAACACCATATATTTT.

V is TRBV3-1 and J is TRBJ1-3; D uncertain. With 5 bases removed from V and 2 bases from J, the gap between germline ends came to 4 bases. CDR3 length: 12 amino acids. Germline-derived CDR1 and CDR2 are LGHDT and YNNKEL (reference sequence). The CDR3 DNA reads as TGTGCCAGCAGCGACCCTGGAAACACCATATATTTT. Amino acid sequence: CASSDPGNTIYF.

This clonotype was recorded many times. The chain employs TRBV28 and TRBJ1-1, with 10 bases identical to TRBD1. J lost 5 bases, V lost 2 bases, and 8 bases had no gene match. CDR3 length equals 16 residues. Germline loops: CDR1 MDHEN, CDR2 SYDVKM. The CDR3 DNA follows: TGTGCCAGCAGTTTAAGGGTGACAGGGGGCAGGACTGAAGCTTTCTTT. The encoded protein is CASSLRVTGGRTEAFF.

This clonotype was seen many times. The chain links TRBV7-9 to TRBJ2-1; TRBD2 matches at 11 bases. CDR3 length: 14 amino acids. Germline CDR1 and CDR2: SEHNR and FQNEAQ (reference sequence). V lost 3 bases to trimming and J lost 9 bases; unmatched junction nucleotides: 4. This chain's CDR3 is CASSFLAGGIEQFF. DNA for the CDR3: TGTGCCAGCAGCTTTCTAGCGGGGGGCATTGAGCAGTTCTTC. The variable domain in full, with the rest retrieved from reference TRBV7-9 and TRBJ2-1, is DTGVSQNPRHKITKRGQNVTFRCDPISEHNRLYWYRQTLGQGPEFLTYFQNEAQLEKSRLLSDRFSAERPKGSFSTLEIQRTEQGDSAMYLCASSFLAGGIEQFFGPGTRLTVL.

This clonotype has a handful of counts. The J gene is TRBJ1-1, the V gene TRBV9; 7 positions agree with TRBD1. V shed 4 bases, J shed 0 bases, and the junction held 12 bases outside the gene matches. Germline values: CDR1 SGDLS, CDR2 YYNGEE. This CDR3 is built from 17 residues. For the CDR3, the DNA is TGTGCCAGCAGCACTGGCGGGACAGCCAGACTGAACACTGAAGCTTTCTTT. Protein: CASSTGGTARLNTEAFF. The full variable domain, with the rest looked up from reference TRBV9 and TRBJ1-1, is DSGVTQTPKHLITATGQRVTLRCSPRSGDLSVYWYQQSLDQGLQFLIQYYNGEERAKGNILERFSAQQFPDLHSELNLSSLELGDSALYFCASSTGGTARLNTEAFFGQGTRLTVV.

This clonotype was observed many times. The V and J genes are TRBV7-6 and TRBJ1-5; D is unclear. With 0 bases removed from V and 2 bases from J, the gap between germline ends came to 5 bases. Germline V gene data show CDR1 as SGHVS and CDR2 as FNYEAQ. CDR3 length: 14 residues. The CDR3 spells CASSLADGNQPQHF. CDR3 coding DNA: TGTGCCAGCAGCTTAGCGGACGGCAATCAGCCCCAGCATTTT. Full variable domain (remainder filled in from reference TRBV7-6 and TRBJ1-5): GAGVSQSPRYKVTKRGQDVALRCDPISGHVSLYWYRQALGQGPEFLTYFNYEAQQDKSGLPNDRFSAERPEGSISTLTIQRTEQRDSAMYRCASSLADGNQPQHFGDGTRLSIL.

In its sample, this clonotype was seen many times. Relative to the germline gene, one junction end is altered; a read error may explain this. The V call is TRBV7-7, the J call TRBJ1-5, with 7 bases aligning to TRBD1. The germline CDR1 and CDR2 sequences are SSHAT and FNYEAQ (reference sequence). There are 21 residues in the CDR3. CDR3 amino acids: CASSLVSQDFHRTGPNQPQHF. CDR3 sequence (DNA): TGTGCTAGCAGCTTAGTGAGTCAGGACTTTCACAGGACAGGCCCTAATCAGCCCCAGCATTTT.

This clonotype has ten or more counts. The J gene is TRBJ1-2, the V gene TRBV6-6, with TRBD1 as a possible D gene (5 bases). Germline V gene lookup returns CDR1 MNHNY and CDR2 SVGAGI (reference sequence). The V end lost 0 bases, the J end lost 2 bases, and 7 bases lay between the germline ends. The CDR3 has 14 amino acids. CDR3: CASSYSTENYGYTF. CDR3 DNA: TGTGCCAGCAGTTACTCGACAGAAAACTATGGCTACACCTTC.

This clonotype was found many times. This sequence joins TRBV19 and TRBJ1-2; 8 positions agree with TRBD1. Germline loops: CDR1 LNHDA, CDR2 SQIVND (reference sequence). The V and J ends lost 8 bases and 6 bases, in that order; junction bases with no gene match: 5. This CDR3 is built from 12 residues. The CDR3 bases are TGTGCCAGTGCGACAGGGGTCGATGGCTACACCTTC. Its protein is CASATGVDGYTF.

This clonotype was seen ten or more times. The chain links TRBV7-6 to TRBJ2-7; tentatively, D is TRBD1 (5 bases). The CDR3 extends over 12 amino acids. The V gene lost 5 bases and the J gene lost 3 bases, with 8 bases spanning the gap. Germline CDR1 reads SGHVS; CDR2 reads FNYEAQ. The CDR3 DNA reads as TGTGCCAGCAGCGCTCAGGGCTACGAGCAGTACTTC. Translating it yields CASSAQGYEQYF.

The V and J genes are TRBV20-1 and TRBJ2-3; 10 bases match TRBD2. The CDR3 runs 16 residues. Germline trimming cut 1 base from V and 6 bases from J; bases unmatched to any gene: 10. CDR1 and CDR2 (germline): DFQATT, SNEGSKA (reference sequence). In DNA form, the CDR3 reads TGCAGTGCTAGAGTTGGTAGCGGGGGGATTTTTGATACGCAGTATTTT. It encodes CSARVGSGGIFDTQYF.

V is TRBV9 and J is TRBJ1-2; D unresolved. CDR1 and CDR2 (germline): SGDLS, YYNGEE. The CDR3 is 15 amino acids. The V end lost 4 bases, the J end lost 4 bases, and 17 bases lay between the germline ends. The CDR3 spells CASSPERNLGYGYTF. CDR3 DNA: TGTGCCAGCAGCCCCGAGAGGAACCTGGGCTATGGCTACACCTTC.

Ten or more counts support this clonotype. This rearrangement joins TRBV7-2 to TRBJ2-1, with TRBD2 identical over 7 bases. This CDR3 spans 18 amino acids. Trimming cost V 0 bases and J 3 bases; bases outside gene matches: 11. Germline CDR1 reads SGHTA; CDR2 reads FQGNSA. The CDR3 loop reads CASSLARRAAGFYNEQFF. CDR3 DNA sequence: TGTGCCAGCAGCTTAGCCCGGCGGGCAGCGGGGTTCTACAATGAGCAGTTCTTC.

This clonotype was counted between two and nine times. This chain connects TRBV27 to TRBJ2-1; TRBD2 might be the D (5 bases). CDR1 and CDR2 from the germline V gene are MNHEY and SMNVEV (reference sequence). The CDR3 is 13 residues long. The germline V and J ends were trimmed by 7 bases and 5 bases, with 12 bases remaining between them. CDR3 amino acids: CASTTGINNEQFF. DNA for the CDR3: TGTGCCAGCACAACGGGGATAAACAATGAGCAGTTCTTC.

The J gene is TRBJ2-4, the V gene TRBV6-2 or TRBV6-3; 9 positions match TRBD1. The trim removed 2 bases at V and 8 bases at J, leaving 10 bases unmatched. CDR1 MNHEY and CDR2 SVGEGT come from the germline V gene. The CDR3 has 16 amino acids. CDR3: CASSYPKGQGGDIQYF. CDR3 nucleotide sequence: TGTGCCAGCAGTTACCCGAAGGGACAGGGTGGGGACATTCAGTACTTC.

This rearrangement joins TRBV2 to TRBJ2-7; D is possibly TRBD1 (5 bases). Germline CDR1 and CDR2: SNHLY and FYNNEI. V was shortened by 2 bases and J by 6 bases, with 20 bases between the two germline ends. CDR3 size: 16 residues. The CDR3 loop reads CASSERGELRRTEQYF. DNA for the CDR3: TGTGCCAGCAGTGAAAGGGGCGAGTTAAGGCGCACCGAGCAGTACTTC. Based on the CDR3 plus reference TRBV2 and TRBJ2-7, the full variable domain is EPEVTQTPSHQVTQMGQEVILRCVPISNHLYFYWYRQILGQKVEFLVSFYNNEISEKSEIFDDQFSVERPDGSNFTLKIRSTKLEDSAMYFCASSERGELRRTEQYFGPGTRLTVT.

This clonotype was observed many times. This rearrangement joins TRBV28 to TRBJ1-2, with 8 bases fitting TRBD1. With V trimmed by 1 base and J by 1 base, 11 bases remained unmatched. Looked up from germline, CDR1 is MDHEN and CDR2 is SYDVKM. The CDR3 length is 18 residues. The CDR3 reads CASSLYGTGLVVNYGYTF. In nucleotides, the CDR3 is TGTGCCAGCAGTTTATACGGGACAGGTCTTGTAGTTAACTATGGCTACACCTTC.

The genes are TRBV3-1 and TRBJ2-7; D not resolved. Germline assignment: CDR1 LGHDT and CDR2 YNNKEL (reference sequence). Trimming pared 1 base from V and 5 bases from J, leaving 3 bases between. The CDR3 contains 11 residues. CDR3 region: CASSQGNEQYF. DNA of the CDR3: TGTGCCAGCAGCCAAGGTAACGAGCAGTACTTC.

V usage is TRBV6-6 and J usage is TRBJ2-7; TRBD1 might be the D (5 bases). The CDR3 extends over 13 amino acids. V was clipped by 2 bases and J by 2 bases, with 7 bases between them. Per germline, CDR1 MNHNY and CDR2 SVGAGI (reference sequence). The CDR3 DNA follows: TGTGCCAGCAGTTACGACAGTACCTACGAGCAGTACTTC. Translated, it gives CASSYDSTYEQYF.

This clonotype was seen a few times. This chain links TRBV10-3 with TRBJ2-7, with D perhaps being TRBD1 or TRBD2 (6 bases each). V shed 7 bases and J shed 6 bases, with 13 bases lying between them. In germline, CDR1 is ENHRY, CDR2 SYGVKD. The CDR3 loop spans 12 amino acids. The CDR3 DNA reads TGTGCCATCATGACAGAGGGGGGCGAGCAGTACTTC. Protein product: CAIMTEGGEQYF.

The DNA for the CDR3 is TGTGCCACCAGTGATCCCGCGGCAGATACGCAGTATTTT. It codes for CATSDPAADTQYF. This rearrangement joins TRBV24-1 to TRBJ2-3; D gene ambiguous. V was cut by 3 bases and J by 4 bases, with 7 bases left in between. Germline V gene data show CDR1 as KGHDR and CDR2 as SFDVKD. The CDR3 contains 13 residues.

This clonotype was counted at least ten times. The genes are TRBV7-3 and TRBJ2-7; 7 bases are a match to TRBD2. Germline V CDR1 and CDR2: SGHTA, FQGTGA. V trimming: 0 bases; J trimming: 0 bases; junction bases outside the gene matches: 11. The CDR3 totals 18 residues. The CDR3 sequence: CASSLTKTAGLSSYEQYF. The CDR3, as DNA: TGTGCCAGCAGCTTAACGAAGACAGCGGGGCTTAGCTCCTACGAGCAGTACTTC.